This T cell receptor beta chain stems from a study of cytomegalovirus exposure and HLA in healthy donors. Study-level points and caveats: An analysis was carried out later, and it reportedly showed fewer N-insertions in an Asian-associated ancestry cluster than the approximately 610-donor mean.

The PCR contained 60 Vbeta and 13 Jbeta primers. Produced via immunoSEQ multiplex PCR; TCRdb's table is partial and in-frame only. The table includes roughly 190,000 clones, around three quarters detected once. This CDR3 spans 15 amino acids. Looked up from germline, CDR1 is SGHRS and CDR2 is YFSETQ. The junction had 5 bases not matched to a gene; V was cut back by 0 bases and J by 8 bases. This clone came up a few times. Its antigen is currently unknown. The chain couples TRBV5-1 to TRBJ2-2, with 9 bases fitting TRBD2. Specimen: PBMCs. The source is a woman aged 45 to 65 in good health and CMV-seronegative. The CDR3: CASSLEQREVGELFF. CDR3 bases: TGCGCCAGCAGCTTGGAGCAGCGGGAGGTAGGGGAGCTGTTTTTT.